There are a few counts of the clone carrying this T cell receptor (beta chain). CDR1 and CDR2 (germline): SGHRS, YFSETQ. This CDR3 comprises 16 residues. Trimming removed 0 bases from V and 4 bases from J; junction bases left unmatched: 9. The sample originates from a study of blood T cells in healthy people across ages. Primed by a sample-barcoded 5' primer and a J-beta primer mix, a second PCR proceeded for 7 to 11 cycles. Unique molecular identifiers of 12 random nucleotides labeled each cDNA. TCRdb re-called the 5' RACE reads with MiXCR, one entry per CDR3 protein. Found here are approximately 600,000 distinct CDR3 sequences, about 53% of them singletons; the top ten hold 30% to 45%.

The chain carries TRBV5-1 and TRBJ1-2; TRBD1 aligns across 7 bases. The sequencing input was blood. This clonotype was obtained from a man aged 60 to 69 in good health. In DNA, the CDR3 is TGCGCCAGCAGCTTGGCCCACCCGGGACAGAGCTATGGCTACACCTTC. Residues: CASSLAHPGQSYGYTF.